The entry below gives a single T cell receptor beta chain sequence along with its context. Which antigen it targets is not known. The sample holds no much larger clone one base away, and base qualities are not on file. This specimen belongs to a study of T cell responses to AZD1222 COVID-19 vaccine (dated by TCRdb to 2020 to 2022). A note on the overall study: AZD1222 recipients with second doses at about 4 weeks or about 12 weeks were pooled, because spike-specific TCR depth and breadth did not differ between schedules. Trial participants were enrolled by age into 18-55, 56-69 and 70-plus year subgroups, with around 140, 26 and 57 TCR-sequenced participants respectively. TCR sequencing covered some 240 trial participants: 200 to 220 given two doses of AZD1222 and approximately 25 given two doses of MenACWY control vaccine. The investigation overall reported the following: Reportedly, close to half of the unique spike-specific TCRs recognized epitopes lying outside the regions that are mutated in the B.1.351 and B.1.1.7 variants. Because no day 14 peak-response samples were available, the repertoires could be characterized only after the peak T cell response. A significant rise in spike-specific TCR breadth and depth was observed after two AZD1222 doses relative to day 0 and relative to MenACWY recipients. Conclusions about previously exposed vaccinees are limited, since just six or seven AZD1222 recipients were seropositive for SARS-CoV-2 at baseline. Participants were mostly white British and included more females than males, and it was suggested by the authors that clonal diversity may have been underestimated. The 56-69-year group was small, and its depth increase did not reach significance, likely because of low power. The vaccine-associated CD4 TCRs covered the entire spike protein, and the dominant responses fell in regions 160-218 and 743-854.

Germline trimming: 7 bases from V, 0 bases from J; junction bases outside gene matches: 9. The CDR3 spans 16 residues, from the cysteine through the phenylalanine. Only CDR3 DNA remains: 48 bases, in frame from the first base. The germline V gene (reference sequence) supplies CDR1 MNHEY and CDR2 SMNVEV. The CDR3 regions of human TCRbeta chains were analyzed by immunosequencing. On the authors' methods: TCRs in the repertoires were compared against a reference library of SARS-CoV-2-specific TCRs that had been generated with the MIRA antigen-specificity platform. Breadth was defined as the fraction of unique TCRs that were SARS-CoV-2-associated, and depth was defined as the fraction of total T cells that were SARS-CoV-2-associated. Using the MIRA data, each spike-specific TCR was assigned both to the spike region to which the TCR was reactive and to a CD4 or CD8 class. Log10-transformed breadth and depth values were compared by one-way ANOVA with Sidak's multiple comparisons tests. TCRdb retrieved this table from immuneACCESS and kept in-frame rearrangements only. Not all clones are present; in checked studies, unresolved V genes account for under half, and no reason is known for the remainder. That table is the source of V, J and clone size, and D and trimming were worked out from the DNA. The sample table holds approximately 67,000 clones, of which about nine tenths were seen once. 2% to 2.5% of the sample lies in the top ten.

The label giving this sample's time point can be read as: baseline before first vaccination. Samples from vaccinated people were obtained from the UK trials COV001 and COV002, which included a single-blind randomized controlled phase 2/3 trial of AZD1222 (ChAdOx1 nCoV-19) in healthy adults. Trial participant PBMC samples were collected at day 0 and day 28 after the second dose for TCRbeta chain sequencing. Rearrangement joined TRBV27 to TRBJ2-1, with TRBD1 identical over 7 junction bases. The sequence was collected from an adult in good health. The sequencing used peripheral blood, collected on day 0 of AZD1222 vaccination. The sequence in DNA is TGTGCCAGCATCCAATCGGGACAGAGCTCCTACAATGAGCAGTTCTTC. The resulting protein is CASIQSGQSSYNEQFF.